Presented here are 22 T cell receptor beta chains from one specimen sequenced in a study of blood T cell repertoires in COVID-19. Repertoires were generated with immunoSEQ multiplex PCR, while TCRdb's copy carries only in-frame clones and drops some. The sample includes over 150,000 clones, 75% to 80% of them seen just once. Sequencing used peripheral blood. These receptors were collected from a man aged 80 or over with acute or convalescent COVID-19.

This clone appeared a few times. The chain is built from TRBV18 and TRBJ1-2, with D tentatively TRBD1 (6 bases). The CDR3 sequence is 15 residues long. V was trimmed by 3 bases and J by 4 bases, leaving 15 bases between them. The germline V gene has CDR1 KGHSH and CDR2 LQKENI. The DNA of the CDR3 is TGTGCCAGCTCACCGGGTTCTGGGACAACCTATGGCTACACCTTC. Its translation is CASSPGSGTTYGYTF.

This chain connects TRBV18 to TRBJ1-5; 7 bases line up with TRBD1. Per the germline V gene, CDR1 is KGHSH and CDR2 is LQKENI. V lost 3 bases to trimming and J lost 7 bases; unmatched junction nucleotides: 9. CDR3 length equals 15 residues. The CDR3 spells CASSPSGTEAQPQHF. Here the CDR3 DNA reads TGTGCCAGCTCACCCTCCGGGACAGAAGCCCAGCCCCAGCATTTT.

The chain carries TRBV4-1 and TRBJ1-1, with 12 nucleotides matching TRBD1. Germline V gene data show CDR1 as MGHRA and CDR2 as YSYEKL. V shed 1 base and J 4 bases; nucleotides not matched to a gene: 13. The CDR3 is made up of 19 amino acids. CDR3 loop: CASSQGGFWDRGRATEAFF. CDR3 DNA sequence: TGCGCCAGCAGCCAAGGGGGATTTTGGGACAGGGGGCGGGCCACTGAAGCTTTCTTT.

The chain has TRBV3-1 (or the pseudogene TRBV3-2) and TRBJ2-7; D is perhaps TRBD1 (6 bases). The germline V gene has CDR1 LGHDT and CDR2 YNNKEL (reference sequence). This CDR3 contains 14 residues. Trimming left V 3 bases short and J 2 bases short, with 11 bases between. The CDR3: CASSQNAGAYEQYF. The CDR3 coding sequence is TGTGCCAGCAGCCAGAATGCAGGGGCCTACGAGCAGTACTTC.

This chain connects TRBV25-1 to TRBJ2-1, with TRBD2 matching over 7 bases. Per the germline V gene, CDR1 is MGHDK and CDR2 is SYGVNS. Germline trimming cut 9 bases from V and 4 bases from J; bases unmatched to any gene: 12. The CDR3 contains 15 residues. The CDR3 DNA reads as TGTGCCAGTCGGGCTCCTCAAGCGGGGTACAATGAGCAGTTCTTC. Residues: CASRAPQAGYNEQFF. Supplemented by reference TRBV25-1 and TRBJ2-1, the full variable domain reads EADIYQTPRYLVIGTGKKITLECSQTMGHDKMYWYQQDPGMELHLIHYSYGVNSTEKGDLSSESTVSRIRTEHFPLTLESARPSHTSQYLCASRAPQAGYNEQFFGPGTRLTVL.

This clone was seen a handful of times. The chain has TRBV6-5 and TRBJ2-3, with D maybe TRBD1 (5 bases). Germline V gene sequence: CDR1 MNHEY, CDR2 SVGAGI. CDR3 length equals 12 residues. The V and J ends lost 4 bases and 5 bases respectively, with 7 bases between them. The CDR3 protein is CASSSDRDTQYF. The CDR3, as DNA: TGTGCCAGCAGTTCCGACAGAGATACGCAGTATTTT.

The chain links TRBV5-6 to TRBJ2-7; TRBD1 agrees at 9 bases. There are 16 residues in the CDR3. Germline V gene sequence: CDR1 SGHDT, CDR2 YYEEEE. Trimming removed 4 bases from V and 3 bases from J; junction bases left unmatched: 11. The CDR3 reads CASSPGGQGLSYEQYV. The CDR3 nucleotides are TGTGCCAGCAGCCCAGGGGGACAGGGTCTTAGCTACGAGCAGTACGTC.

The rearrangement joins TRBV5-6 to TRBJ2-1; D may be TRBD2 (5 bases). Looked up from germline, CDR1 is SGHDT and CDR2 is YYEEEE. Trimming took off 0 bases at V and 0 bases at J, with 13 bases between the two ends. The CDR3 is made up of 17 amino acids. DNA of the CDR3: TGTGCCAGCAGCTTGGCCGTGGGAGATCTCTCCTACAATGAGCAGTTCTTC. Amino acids: CASSLAVGDLSYNEQFF.

J is TRBJ2-1 and V is TRBV5-1, with TRBD2 matching over 9 bases. The germline gives CDR1 SGHRS, CDR2 YFSETQ. J lost 9 bases, V lost 4 bases, and 14 bases had no gene match. This CDR3 region has 16 residues. The chain's CDR3 is CASSTVSGGQASEQFF. The CDR3 bases are TGCGCCAGCAGCACCGTTAGCGGGGGCCAGGCGTCTGAGCAGTTCTTC. The full variable domain, its missing parts supplied by reference TRBV5-1 and TRBJ2-1, is KAGVTQTPRYLIKTRGQQVTLSCSPISGHRSVSWYQQTPGQGLQFLFEYFSETQRNKGNFPGRFSGRQFSNSRSEMNVSTLELGDSALYLCASSTVSGGQASEQFFGPGTRLTVL.

This sequence joins TRBV6-5 and TRBJ2-2; 9 nucleotides align to TRBD1. The junction had 9 bases not matched to a gene; V was cut back by 7 bases and J by 6 bases. The germline V gene encodes CDR1 MNHEY and CDR2 SVGAGI. This CDR3 has 15 residues. The CDR3 DNA sequence: TGTGCCAGCAAACCGGGACAGGGTATCGCCGGGGAGCTGTTTTTT. Its protein product is CASKPGQGIAGELFF.

This clone has just a few counts. The CDR3 region is CASSAGGLSTGELFF. CDR3 DNA sequence: TGTGCCAGCAGCGCAGGGGGCCTCAGCACCGGGGAGCTGTTTTTT. The chain carries TRBV6-6 and TRBJ2-2; 8 bases are a match to TRBD1. The CDR3 totals 15 residues. CDR1 and CDR2 (germline): MNHNY, SVGAGI (reference sequence). V was clipped by 6 bases and J by 4 bases; unmatched bases: 7.

This clone occurred once. V gene TRBV5-7 combines with J gene TRBJ2-5, with 13 positions matching TRBD2. TRBV5-7 carries the ORF label, with uncertain function. This CDR3 is built from 15 residues. V trimming: 2 bases; J trimming: 6 bases; junction bases outside the gene matches: 4. The CDR3 here is CASSLTSGGAKTQYF. CDR3 DNA sequence: TGTGCCAGCAGCTTAACTAGCGGGGGGGCGAAGACCCAGTACTTC.

The chain is built from TRBV11-3 and TRBJ2-1, with D perhaps matching TRBD2 (6 bases). The CDR3 is 15 residues long. Trimming took 2 bases from V and 1 from J, leaving 9 bases between them. CDR1 is SGHNT and CDR2 is YENEEA in the germline V gene. Here the CDR3 DNA reads TGTGCCAGCAGCTTACAACGGGGGTCCTACAATGAGCAGTTCTTC. Encoded protein: CASSLQRGSYNEQFF.

The genes are TRBV19 and TRBJ2-3, with D perhaps TRBD1 (5 bases). The V end lost 0 bases, the J end lost 2 bases, and 9 bases lay between the germline ends. CDR1 and CDR2 from the germline V gene are LNHDA and SQIVND (reference sequence). CDR3 size: 15 residues. The CDR3 sequence is CASSIEGAPTDTQYF. CDR3 bases: TGTGCCAGTAGTATAGAAGGGGCCCCCACAGATACGCAGTATTTT.

The count of this clone is one. This chain joins TRBV3-1 (or the pseudogene TRBV3-2) and TRBJ1-2; D unresolved. CDR1 is LGHDT, CDR2 YNNKEL, per germline (reference sequence). This CDR3 comprises 14 residues. The V end lost 0 bases, the J end lost 4 bases, and 9 bases lay between the germline ends. In DNA form, the CDR3 reads TGTGCCAGCAGCCAAGATCGCGGTTTCTATGGCTACACCTTC. This sequence encodes CASSQDRGFYGYTF.

V gene TRBV29-1 combines with J gene TRBJ2-3; 13 bases fit TRBD2. Unmatched junction bases numbered 4, after V lost 6 bases and J lost 4 bases. CDR3 length equals 14 residues. CDR1 is SQVTM and CDR2 is ANQGSEA in the germline V gene. CDR3: CSVPGLAGSDTQYF. The CDR3 nucleotides read TGCAGCGTCCCGGGACTAGCGGGGTCAGATACGCAGTATTTT.

The CDR3 loop reads CASSTGQSGRYEQYV. The DNA of the CDR3 is TGTGCCAGCAGCACAGGTCAGTCAGGCCGGTACGAGCAGTACGTC. V is TRBV28 and J is TRBJ2-7; TRBD1 might be the D (5 bases). With 6 bases removed from V and 4 bases from J, the gap between germline ends came to 19 bases. The CDR3 spans 15 residues. Germline V gives CDR1 MDHEN, CDR2 SYDVKM.

The CDR3 nucleotides are TGTGCCAGCAGGGGACAGGGAACCGGGGAGCTGTTTTTT. Residues: CASRGQGTGELFF. The V call is TRBV2, the J call TRBJ2-2; 9 bases align to TRBD1. The CDR3 totals 13 residues. Germline CDR1 and CDR2: SNHLY and FYNNEI. J lost 5 bases, V lost 6 bases, and 1 base had no gene match.

The chain employs TRBV12-5 and TRBJ2-1, with 8 bases lining up with TRBD1. Germline CDR1 and CDR2: LGHNT and FRNRAP. The trim removed 5 bases at V and 9 bases at J, leaving 9 bases unmatched. The CDR3 covers 14 residues. The CDR3 here is CASGPPGQVSEQFF. As DNA, the CDR3 is TGTGCTAGTGGTCCTCCGGGACAGGTTAGTGAGCAGTTCTTC.

The DNA of the CDR3 is TGTGCCAGCAGCCAAGAAAGGGGCCCCTCTGGAAACACCATATATTTT. It specifies CASSQERGPSGNTIYF. The V call is TRBV3-1 (or the pseudogene TRBV3-2), the J call TRBJ1-3, with D possibly being TRBD1 (5 bases). The CDR3 runs to 16 residues. Trimming shortened V by 0 bases and J by 0 bases, and 9 bases separated the two germline ends. The germline CDR1 and CDR2 sequences are LGHDT and YNNKEL (reference sequence).

There are a few counts of this clone. V is TRBV7-9 and J is TRBJ2-2, with 11 bases aligning to TRBD2. After removal of 4 bases from V and 4 bases from J, the junction contained 2 bases not matched to a gene. The CDR3 has 15 residues. Germline V gives CDR1 SEHNR, CDR2 FQNEAQ (reference sequence). CDR3 bases: TGTGCCAGCAGCTCGGGACTAGCGGCCACCGGGGAGCTGTTTTTT. It yields the protein CASSSGLAATGELFF.

The chain has TRBV15 and TRBJ1-5; possibly TRBD1 for D (5 bases). Trimming shortened V by 9 bases and J by 0 bases, and 9 bases separated the two germline ends. Germline CDR1 is LNHNV and CDR2 is YYDKDF (reference sequence). The CDR3 is 13 amino acids. The DNA of the CDR3 is TGTGCCACTGCCAGGGATAGCAATCAGCCCCAGCATTTT. Its protein product is CATARDSNQPQHF.